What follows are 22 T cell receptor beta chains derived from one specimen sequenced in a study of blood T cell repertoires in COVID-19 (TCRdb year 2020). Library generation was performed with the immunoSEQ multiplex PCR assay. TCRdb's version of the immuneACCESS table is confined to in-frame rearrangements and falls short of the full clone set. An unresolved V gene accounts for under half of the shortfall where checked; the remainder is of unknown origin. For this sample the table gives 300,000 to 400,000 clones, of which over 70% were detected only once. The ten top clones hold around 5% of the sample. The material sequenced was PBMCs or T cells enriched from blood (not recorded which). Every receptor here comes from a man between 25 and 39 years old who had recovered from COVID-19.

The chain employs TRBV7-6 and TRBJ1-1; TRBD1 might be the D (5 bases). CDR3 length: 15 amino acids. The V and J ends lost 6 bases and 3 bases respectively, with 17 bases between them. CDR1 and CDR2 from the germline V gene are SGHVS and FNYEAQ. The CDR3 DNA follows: TGTGCCAGCAGTCAAACAGGTGAATTTTACACTGAAGCTTTCTTT. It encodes CASSQTGEFYTEAFF.

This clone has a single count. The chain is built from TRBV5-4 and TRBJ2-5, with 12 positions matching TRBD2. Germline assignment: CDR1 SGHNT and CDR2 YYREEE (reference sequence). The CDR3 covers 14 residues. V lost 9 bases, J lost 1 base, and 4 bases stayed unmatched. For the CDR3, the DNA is TGTGCCACTACTAGCGGGGGGTCCCAAGAGACCCAGTACTTC. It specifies CATTSGGSQETQYF.

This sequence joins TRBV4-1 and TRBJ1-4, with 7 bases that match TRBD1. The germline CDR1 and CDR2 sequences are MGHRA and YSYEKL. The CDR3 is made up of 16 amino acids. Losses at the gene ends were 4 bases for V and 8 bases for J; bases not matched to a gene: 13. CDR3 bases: TGCGCCAGCAGCCGTAACCCCCAGGGGGTACAAGAAAAACTGTTTTTT. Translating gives CASSRNPQGVQEKLFF.

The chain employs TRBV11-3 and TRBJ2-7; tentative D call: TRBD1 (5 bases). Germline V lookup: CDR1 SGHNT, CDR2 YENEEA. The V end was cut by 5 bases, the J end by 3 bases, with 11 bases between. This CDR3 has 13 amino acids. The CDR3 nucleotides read TGTGCCAGCAGCCAAGGGGATCTCTACGAGCAGTACTTC. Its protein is CASSQGDLYEQYF.

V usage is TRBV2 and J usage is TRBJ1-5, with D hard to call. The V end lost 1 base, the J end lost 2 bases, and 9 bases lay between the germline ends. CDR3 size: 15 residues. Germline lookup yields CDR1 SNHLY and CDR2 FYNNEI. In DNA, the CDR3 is TGTGCCAGCAGTGAAGGGAGGGTACGCAATCAGCCCCAGCATTTT. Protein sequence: CASSEGRVRNQPQHF.

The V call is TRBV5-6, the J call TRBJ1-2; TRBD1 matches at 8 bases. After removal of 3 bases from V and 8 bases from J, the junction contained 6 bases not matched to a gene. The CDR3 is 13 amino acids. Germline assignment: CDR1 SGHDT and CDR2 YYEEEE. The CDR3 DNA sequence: TGTGCCAGCAGCTGGACAGGGATGAGCGGCTACACCTTC. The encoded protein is CASSWTGMSGYTF.

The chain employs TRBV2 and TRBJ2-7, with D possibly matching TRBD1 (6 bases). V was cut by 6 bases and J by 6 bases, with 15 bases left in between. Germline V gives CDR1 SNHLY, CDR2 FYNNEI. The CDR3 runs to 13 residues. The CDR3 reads CASRTLQGSEQYF. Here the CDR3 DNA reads TGTGCCAGCAGGACTTTACAGGGTTCCGAGCAGTACTTC.

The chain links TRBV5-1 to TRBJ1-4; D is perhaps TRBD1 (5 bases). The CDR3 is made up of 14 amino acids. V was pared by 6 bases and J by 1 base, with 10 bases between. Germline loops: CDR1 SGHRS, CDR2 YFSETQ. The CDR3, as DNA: TGCGCCAGCAACATGGGGGGAACTAATGAAAAACTGTTTTTT. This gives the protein CASNMGGTNEKLFF.

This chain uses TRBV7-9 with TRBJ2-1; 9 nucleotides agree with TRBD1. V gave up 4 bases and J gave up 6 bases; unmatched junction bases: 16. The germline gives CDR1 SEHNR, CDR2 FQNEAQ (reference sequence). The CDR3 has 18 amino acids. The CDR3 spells CASSSPWDREKASNEQFF. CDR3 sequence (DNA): TGTGCCAGCAGCTCGCCCTGGGACAGGGAAAAGGCATCCAATGAGCAGTTCTTC.

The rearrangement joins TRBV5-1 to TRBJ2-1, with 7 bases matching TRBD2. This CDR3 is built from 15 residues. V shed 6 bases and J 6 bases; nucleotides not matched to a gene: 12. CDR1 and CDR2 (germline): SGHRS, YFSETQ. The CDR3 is CASTLGGERGNEQFF. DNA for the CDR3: TGCGCCAGCACCCTGGGAGGGGAGAGGGGCAATGAGCAGTTCTTC.

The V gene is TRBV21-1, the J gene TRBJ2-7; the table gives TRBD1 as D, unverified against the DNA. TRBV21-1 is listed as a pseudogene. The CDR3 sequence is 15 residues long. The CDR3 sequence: CASSKGTGVQYEQYF. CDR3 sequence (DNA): TGTGCCAGCAGCAAAGGAACAGGGGTGCAGTACGAGCAGTACTTC.

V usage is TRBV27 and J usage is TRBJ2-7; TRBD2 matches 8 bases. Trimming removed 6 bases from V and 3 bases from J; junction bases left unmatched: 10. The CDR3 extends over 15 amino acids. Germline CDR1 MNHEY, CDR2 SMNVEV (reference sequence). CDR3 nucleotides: TGTGCCAGCAGGGGGATTGGACTAGCCCTCTACGAGCAGTACTTC. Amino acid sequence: CASRGIGLALYEQYF.

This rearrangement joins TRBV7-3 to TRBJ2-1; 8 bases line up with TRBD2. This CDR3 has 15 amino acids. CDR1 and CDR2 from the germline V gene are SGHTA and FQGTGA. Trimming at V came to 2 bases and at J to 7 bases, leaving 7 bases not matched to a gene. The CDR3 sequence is CASSLFAGGLNEQFF. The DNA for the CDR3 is TGTGCCAGCAGCTTATTTGCGGGGGGCCTAAATGAGCAGTTCTTC.

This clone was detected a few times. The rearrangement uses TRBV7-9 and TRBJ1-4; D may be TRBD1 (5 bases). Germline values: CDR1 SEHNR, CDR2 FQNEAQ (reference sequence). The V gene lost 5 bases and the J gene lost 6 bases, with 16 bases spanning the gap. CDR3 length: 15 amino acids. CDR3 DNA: TGTGCCAGCAGCCGCCCAGGGTGGGAGGATGAAAAACTGTTTTTT. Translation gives CASSRPGWEDEKLFF.

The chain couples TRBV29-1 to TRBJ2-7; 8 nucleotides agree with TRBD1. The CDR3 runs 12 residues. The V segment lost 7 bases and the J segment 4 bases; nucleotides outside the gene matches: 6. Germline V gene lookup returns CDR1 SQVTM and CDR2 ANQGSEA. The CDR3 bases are TGCAGCGGAACAGGACAGGGATACGAGCAGTACTTC. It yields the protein CSGTGQGYEQYF.

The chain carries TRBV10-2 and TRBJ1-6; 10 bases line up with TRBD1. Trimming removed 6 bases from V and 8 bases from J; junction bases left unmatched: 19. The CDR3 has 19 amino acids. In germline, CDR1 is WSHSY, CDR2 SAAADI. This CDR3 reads CASSRGGTGVTIFDSPLHF. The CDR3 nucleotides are TGCGCCAGCAGCCGAGGAGGGACAGGGGTAACTATCTTTGATTCACCCCTCCACTTT.

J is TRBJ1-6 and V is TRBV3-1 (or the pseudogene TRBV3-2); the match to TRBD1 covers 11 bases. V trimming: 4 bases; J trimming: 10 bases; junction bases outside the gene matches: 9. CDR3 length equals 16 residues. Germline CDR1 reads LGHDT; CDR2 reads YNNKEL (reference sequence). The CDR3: CASSPFGQGARSPLHF. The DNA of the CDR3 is TGTGCCAGCAGCCCCTTCGGACAGGGGGCACGGTCACCCCTCCACTTT.

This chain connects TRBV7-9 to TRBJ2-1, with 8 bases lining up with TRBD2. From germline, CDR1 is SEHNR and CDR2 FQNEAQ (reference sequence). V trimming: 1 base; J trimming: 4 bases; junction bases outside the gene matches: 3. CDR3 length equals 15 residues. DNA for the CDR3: TGTGCCAGCAGCTTAGTACTAGCGGAGTACAATGAGCAGTTCTTC. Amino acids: CASSLVLAEYNEQFF.

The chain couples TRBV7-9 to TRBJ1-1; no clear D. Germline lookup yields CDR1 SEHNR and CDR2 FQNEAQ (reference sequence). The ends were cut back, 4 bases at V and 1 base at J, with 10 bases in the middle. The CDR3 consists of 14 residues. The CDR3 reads CASSSDTKNTEAFF. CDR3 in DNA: TGTGCCAGCAGCTCAGACACCAAGAACACTGAAGCTTTCTTT.

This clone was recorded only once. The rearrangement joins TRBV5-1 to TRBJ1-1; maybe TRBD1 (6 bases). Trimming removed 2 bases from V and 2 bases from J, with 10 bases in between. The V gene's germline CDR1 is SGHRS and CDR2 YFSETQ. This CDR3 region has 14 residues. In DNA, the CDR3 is TGCGCCAGCAGCTTCAGGGGCCAAAACACTGAAGCTTTCTTT. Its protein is CASSFRGQNTEAFF.

The CDR3, as DNA: TGTGCCAGCAGCTTGTCCCGGGACAGGGCCCACTACGAGCAGTACTTC. This sequence encodes CASSLSRDRAHYEQYF. This sequence joins TRBV5-8 and TRBJ2-7; TRBD1 matches at 9 bases. Per germline, CDR1 SGHTS and CDR2 YDEGEE. Germline trimming cut 1 base from V and 3 bases from J; bases unmatched to any gene: 8. The CDR3 is 16 amino acids. The whole variable domain, filled in from reference TRBV5-8 and TRBJ2-7, reads EAGVTQSPTHLIKTRGQQATLRCSPISGHTSVYWYQQALGLGLQFLLWYDEGEERNRGNFPPRFSGRQFPNYSSELNVNALELEDSALYLCASSLSRDRAHYEQYFGPGTRLTVT.

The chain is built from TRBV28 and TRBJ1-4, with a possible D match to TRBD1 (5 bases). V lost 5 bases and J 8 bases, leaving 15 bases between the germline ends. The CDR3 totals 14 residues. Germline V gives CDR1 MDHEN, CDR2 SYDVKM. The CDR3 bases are TGTGCCAGCAGTGGCGCCTCCAAGGGGGAAAAACTGTTTTTT. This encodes CASSGASKGEKLFF.